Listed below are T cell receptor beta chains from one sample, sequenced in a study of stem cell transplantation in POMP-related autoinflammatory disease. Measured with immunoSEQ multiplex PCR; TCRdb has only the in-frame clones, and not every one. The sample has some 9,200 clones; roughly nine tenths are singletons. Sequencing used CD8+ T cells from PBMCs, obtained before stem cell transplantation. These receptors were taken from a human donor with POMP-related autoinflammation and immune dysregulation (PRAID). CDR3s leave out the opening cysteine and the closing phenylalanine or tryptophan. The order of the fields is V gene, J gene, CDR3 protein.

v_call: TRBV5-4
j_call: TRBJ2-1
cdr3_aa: ASSLKNEQF

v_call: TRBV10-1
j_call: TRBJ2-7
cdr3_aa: ASAVNWASGGLSYEQY

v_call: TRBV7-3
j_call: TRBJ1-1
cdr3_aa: ASSTVDGSNTEAF

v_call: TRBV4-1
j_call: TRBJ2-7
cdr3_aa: ASSQVDKPYEQY

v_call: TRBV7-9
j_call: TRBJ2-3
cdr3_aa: ASSQPRAAGTDTQY

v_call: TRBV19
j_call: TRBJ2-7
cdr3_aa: ASPHGTSQGEQY

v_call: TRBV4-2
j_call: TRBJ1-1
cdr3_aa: ASSFSGGTEAF

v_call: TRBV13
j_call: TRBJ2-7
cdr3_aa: ASSPRGGGYEQY

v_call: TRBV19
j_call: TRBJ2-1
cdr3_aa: ASSILNEQF

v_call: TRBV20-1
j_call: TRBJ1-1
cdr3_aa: SATGGTEAF

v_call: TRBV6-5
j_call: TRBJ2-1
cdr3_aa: ASSSTGTFSNEQF

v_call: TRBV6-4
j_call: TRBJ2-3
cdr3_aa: ASSDPRPDTQY

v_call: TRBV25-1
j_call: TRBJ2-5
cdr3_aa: ASSEYIQDPQETQY

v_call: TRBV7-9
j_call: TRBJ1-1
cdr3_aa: ASSYGGGLYTEAF

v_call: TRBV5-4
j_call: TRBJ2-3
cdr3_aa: ASSRGPTDTQY

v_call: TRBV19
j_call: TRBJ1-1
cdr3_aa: ASSIDTLNTEAF

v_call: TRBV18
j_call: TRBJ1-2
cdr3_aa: ASSPSSGSPYYGYT

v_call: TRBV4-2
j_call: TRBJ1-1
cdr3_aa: ASSQDYGVLNTEAF

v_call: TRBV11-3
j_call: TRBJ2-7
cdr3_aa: ASSLWVEQY

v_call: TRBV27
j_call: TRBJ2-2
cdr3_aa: ASSTDYLSFGELF

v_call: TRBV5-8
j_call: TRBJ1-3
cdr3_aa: ASSLDRGGVDTIY

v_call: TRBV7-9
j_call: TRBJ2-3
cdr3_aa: ASSSSSTDTQY

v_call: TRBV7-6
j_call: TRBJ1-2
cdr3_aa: ASSYQGASGYT

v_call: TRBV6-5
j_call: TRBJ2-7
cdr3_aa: ASSWGQGSYEQY

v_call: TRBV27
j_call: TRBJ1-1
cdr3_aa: ASSYRQLGYTEAF

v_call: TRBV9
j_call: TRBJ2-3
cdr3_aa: ASSPGTSGRKADTQY